The entry below describes one TCR beta chain. Participants reported their clinical history, and cohort assignment relied on those reports. Donors in Cohort 3 counted as recovered after two negative PCRs, clearance, or symptom resolution. This sample was included in a study of blood T cell repertoires in COVID-19. Background on the study: Italy, Spain and the United States were the sources of the convalescent and acute COVID-19 samples. Sample material is recorded as cDNA or gDNA derived from T cells, B-cell-depleted T cells, or PBMCs.

Measured with immunoSEQ multiplex PCR; TCRdb has only the in-frame clones, and not every one. The table lists roughly 230,000 clones, 82% of them singletons. The CDR3 consists of 15 residues. J lost 8 bases, V lost 5 bases, and 14 bases had no gene match. Germline V lookup: CDR1 PRHDT, CDR2 FYEKMQ (reference sequence). The TCR comes from a woman in her sixties who had recovered from COVID-19. The sequencing sample was made of PBMCs or T cells enriched from blood (not recorded which). The gene calls are TRBV13 and TRBJ1-2; TRBD1 matches 7 bases. The CDR3 loop reads CASSQNRGAQSGYTF. In nucleotides, the CDR3 is TGTGCCAGCAGCCAGAACAGGGGCGCCCAGTCCGGCTACACCTTC.